This T cell receptor beta chain was observed in a study of control samples from healthy donors and cancer patients. Clones were read by immunoSEQ multiplex PCR, and TCRdb kept only the in-frame ones, dropping some. Here the sample spans 50,000 or so clones, approximately 93% being singletons. The germline V gene encodes CDR1 SGHDT and CDR2 YYEEEE. This CDR3 is 14 amino acids long. J gave up 3 bases and V 4 bases, and 5 bases lay outside the gene matches. The rearrangement uses TRBV5-6 and TRBJ1-2; 8 bases agree with TRBD1. The TCR comes from a woman aged 50 to 60 with head and neck cancer. The sequencing sample was made of PBMCs. Written as DNA, the CDR3 is TGTGCCAGCAGCGCAATGACAGGGGACTATGGCTACACCTTC. Translated, it gives CASSAMTGDYGYTF.